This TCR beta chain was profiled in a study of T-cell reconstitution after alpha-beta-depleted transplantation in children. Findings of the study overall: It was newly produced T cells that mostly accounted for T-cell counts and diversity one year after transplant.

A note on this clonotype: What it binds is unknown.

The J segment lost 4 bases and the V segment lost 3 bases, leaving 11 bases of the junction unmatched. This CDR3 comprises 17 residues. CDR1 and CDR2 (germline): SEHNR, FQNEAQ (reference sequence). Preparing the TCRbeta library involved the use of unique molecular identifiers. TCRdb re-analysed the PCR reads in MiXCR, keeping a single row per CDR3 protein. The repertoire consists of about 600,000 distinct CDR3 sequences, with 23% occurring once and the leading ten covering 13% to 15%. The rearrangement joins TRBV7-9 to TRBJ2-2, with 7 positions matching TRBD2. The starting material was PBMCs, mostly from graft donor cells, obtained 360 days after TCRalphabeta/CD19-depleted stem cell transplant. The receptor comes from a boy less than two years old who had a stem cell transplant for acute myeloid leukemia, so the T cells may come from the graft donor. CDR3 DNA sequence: TGTGCCAGCAGCTTCCTGAGCCTCAGGGAGGGCACCGGGGAGCTGTTTTTT. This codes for CASSFLSLREGTGELFF. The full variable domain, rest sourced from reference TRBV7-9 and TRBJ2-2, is DTGVSQNPRHKITKRGQNVTFRCDPISEHNRLYWYRQTLGQGPEFLTYFQNEAQLEKSRLLSDRFSAERPKGSFSTLEIQRTEQGDSAMYLCASSFLSLREGTGELFFGEGSRLTVL.